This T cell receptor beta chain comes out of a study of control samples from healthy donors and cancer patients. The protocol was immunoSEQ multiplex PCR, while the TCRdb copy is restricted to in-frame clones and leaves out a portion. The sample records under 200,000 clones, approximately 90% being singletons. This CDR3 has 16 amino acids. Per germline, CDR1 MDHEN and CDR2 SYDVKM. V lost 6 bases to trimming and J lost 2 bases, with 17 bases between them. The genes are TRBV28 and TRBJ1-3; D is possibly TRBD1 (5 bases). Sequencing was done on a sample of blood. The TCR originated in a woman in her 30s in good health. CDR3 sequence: CASRGPWKGTGNTIYF. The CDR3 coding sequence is TGTGCCAGCAGGGGGCCCTGGAAGGGCACTGGAAACACCATATATTTT.